The 31 T cell receptor beta chains below were found in one sample sequenced in a study of tumor and adjacent non-tumor tissue in lung cancer. Three rounds of nested PCR, following a modified ARM-PCR protocol, produced the TCRbeta library. From the multiplex PCR reads, TCRdb called clonotypes with MiXCR, one entry per CDR3 protein. The sample has about 80,000 distinct CDR3 sequences, around 65% seen once. RNA was extracted from bulk tissue without any cell sorting. Input material: lung tumor tissue. These receptor sequences come from a woman in her sixties or seventies with non-small cell lung cancer.

Details on this clonotype: A read error is likely, as this CDR3 ends without the conserved phenylalanine or tryptophan. The J gene is TRBJ2-2, the V gene TRBV5-5; no clear D. The CDR3 covers 12 residues. Per germline, CDR1 SGHKS and CDR2 YYEKEE (reference sequence). The CDR3 DNA sequence: TGTACCAGCAGCTTGGTGTCCGGGGAGCTGTTTTCT. This sequence encodes CTSSLVSGELFS.

For this clonotype: A junction boundary mismatches the germline segment, possibly from a read error. V and J are TRBV6-5 and TRBJ2-5; tentatively, D is TRBD2 (7 bases). The CDR3 consists of 16 residues. CDR1 and CDR2 (germline): MNHEY, SVGAGI. Here the CDR3 reads CANSFSLGEGEETQYF. Written as DNA, the CDR3 is TGTGCCAACAGTTTCTCGCTTGGGGAGGGGGAAGAGACTCAGTACTTC.

Concerning this clonotype: Compared with germline, one end of the junction differs, possibly owing to a read error. The V and J genes are TRBV10-3 and TRBJ2-5; D is unclear. The CDR3 is made up of 14 amino acids. Germline-derived CDR1 and CDR2 are ENHRY and SYGVKD. The CDR3 DNA reads as TGTGTCATTAGTGAGTCGGCTAACCAAGAGGCCCAGTACTTC. Translated: CVISESANQEAQYF.

In regard to this clonotype: Germline and junction disagree at one end, which may indicate a read error. The chain recombines TRBV6-1 with TRBJ2-7; D is uncertain. The length of the CDR3 is 15 residues. CDR1 is MNHNS and CDR2 is SASEGT in the germline V gene. As DNA, the CDR3 is TGTGCCAGCACTGAATATGAGAGAGATATCTACGAGCAGTACTTC. It is translated as CASTEYERDIYEQYF.

As to this clonotype: The conserved phenylalanine or tryptophan normally closing the CDR3 is absent here, so this likely arose from a read error. The chain employs TRBV28 and TRBJ2-6; 10 bases align to TRBD1. The CDR3 extends over 18 amino acids. Germline V gene sequence: CDR1 MDHEN, CDR2 SYDVKM. This chain's CDR3 is CVSRPIPGTGAGANVLTL. The CDR3 bases are TGTGTCAGCAGACCCATCCCGGGGACAGGGGCTGGGGCCAACGTCCTGACTTTA.

The genes are TRBV10-3 and TRBJ2-3; 8 bases agree with TRBD2. Germline lookup yields CDR1 ENHRY and CDR2 SYGVKD. This CDR3 has 16 amino acids. CDR3 in amino acids: CVTSGDRGGSGDTQYF. The CDR3 DNA follows: TGTGTCACCTCAGGGGACCGGGGGGGCTCTGGGGATACGCAGTATTTT.

This clonotype is classed as medium-sized. V is TRBV29-1 and J is TRBJ1-4, with D possibly TRBD1 on 6 matching bases. Trimming removed 4 bases at V and 5 bases at J, with 14 bases between. Per germline, CDR1 SQVTM and CDR2 ANQGSEA. This CDR3 is 14 amino acids long. CDR3 DNA: TGCAGCGTTGGATCAGGGGTATCGAATGAAAAACTGTTTTTT. Translation: CSVGSGVSNEKLFF.

Of note for this clonotype: Lacking the conserved final phenylalanine or tryptophan, this CDR3 likely reflects a read error. The chain employs TRBV6-5 and TRBJ1-5; D ambiguous. CDR1 is MNHEY and CDR2 is SVGAGI in the germline V gene. The CDR3 is made up of 14 amino acids. Trimming removed 4 bases at V and 0 bases at J, with 7 bases between. The CDR3 here is CASSLDDSNQPQHP. CDR3 sequence (DNA): TGTGCCAGCAGTTTAGATGATAGCAATCAGCCCCAGCATCCT.

A note on this clonotype: Since the CDR3 does not end with the conserved phenylalanine or tryptophan, this likely comes from a read error. It is unclear where the CDR3 begins or ends on the DNA, so no DNA is shown, and the CDR3 is as TCRdb lists it. This chain joins TRBV6-1 and TRBJ2-2; TRBD1 is the table's D call and was not checked against the DNA. CDR1 and CDR2 (germline): MNHNS, SASEGT. Inclusive of both ends, the CDR3 amounts to 10 amino acids. The CDR3 sequence is CASRNPITRG.

This clonotype was found many times. The chain employs TRBV6-2 or TRBV6-3 and TRBJ2-1; a possible D gene is TRBD2 (5 bases). The CDR3 has 12 amino acids. Germline CDR1 MNHEY, CDR2 SVGEGT. V lost 5 bases and J lost 7, with 9 bases in between. The DNA for the CDR3 is TGTGCCAGCAGTCCTCGGAGGAATGAGCAGTTCTTC. It yields the protein CASSPRRNEQFF.

Remarks on this clonotype: No DNA is shown, since the ends of the CDR3 on it are uncertain; the CDR3 is the one TCRdb lists. J is TRBJ2-5 and V is TRBV4-1; the D call TRBD1 from the table was never checked on the DNA. The CDR3 length equals 17 residues, ends included. Germline lookup yields CDR1 MGHRA and CDR2 YSYEKL. Here the CDR3 reads CASSPRWATGAQETQYF.

This clonotype was seen more than once but under ten times. This may be a read error, as it is one base from a much larger clone. The chain carries TRBV7-9 and TRBJ2-7; perhaps TRBD1 as D (6 bases). This CDR3 comprises 16 residues. Per germline, CDR1 SEHNR and CDR2 FQNEAQ (reference sequence). V lost 5 bases and J lost 5, with 22 bases in between. The DNA for the CDR3 is TGTGCCAGCAGCACAATGGCGTTGCTGGGGGCCCACGAGCAGTACTTC. This gives the protein CASSTMALLGAHEQYF.

The chain employs TRBV29-1 and TRBJ1-2; D unresolved. This CDR3 region has 12 residues. Germline CDR1 reads SQVTM; CDR2 reads ANQGSEA. The V end was cut by 4 bases, the J end by 10 bases, with 16 bases between. The CDR3 region has the DNA TGCAGCGTTGTGGGGTCGGTGTACTACTACACCTTC. Translated, it gives CSVVGSVYYYTF.

On this clonotype itself: One end of the junction is discordant with germline, which a read error may explain. V usage is TRBV6-1 and J usage is TRBJ1-1, with a tentative D call TRBD1 (5 bases). The CDR3 has 15 amino acids. Per the germline V gene, CDR1 is MNHNS and CDR2 is SASEGT. CDR3 loop: CAISEQIRGLGEAFF. For the CDR3, the DNA is TGCGCCATCAGTGAACAAATTCGGGGCTTGGGTGAAGCTTTCTTT.

Turning to this clonotype: The junction departs from germline at one end; a sequencing error may be responsible. This sequence joins TRBV6-1 and TRBJ1-5; D is undetermined. Germline CDR1 and CDR2: MNHNS and SASEGT. This CDR3 is built from 16 residues. For the CDR3, the DNA is TGTGCCAGCAGTGAAACCAGTACAAGGGCGGATCAGTCCCAGCATTTT. The encoded protein is CASSETSTRADQSQHF.

V usage is TRBV7-3 and J usage is TRBJ2-2; 7 bases line up with TRBD1. There are 13 residues in the CDR3. The V gene's germline CDR1 is SGHTA and CDR2 FQGTGA. With V trimmed by 6 bases and J by 5 bases, 3 bases remained unmatched. In DNA, the CDR3 is TGTGCCAGCAGTCGACAGGGAACCGGGGAGCTGTTTTTT. Amino acid sequence: CASSRQGTGELFF.

This clonotype was recorded many times. This sequence joins TRBV6-2 or TRBV6-3 and TRBJ1-1; D unclear. The CDR3 runs to 15 residues. The ends were cut back, 5 bases at V and 4 bases at J, with 17 bases in the middle. Per the germline V gene, CDR1 is MNHEY and CDR2 is SVGEGT. The CDR3 DNA reads as TGTGCCAGCAGTAACCATGGAGGGTTCACCACTGAAGCTTTCTTT. Translating gives CASSNHGGFTTEAFF.

The table lists this clonotype with many counts. This sequence joins TRBV10-2 and TRBJ2-3; 9 positions agree with TRBD1. The germline V gene has CDR1 WSHSY and CDR2 SAAADI. Trimming at V came to 4 bases and at J to 2 bases, leaving 13 bases not matched to a gene. The CDR3 runs to 18 residues. CDR3 nucleotide sequence: TGCGCCAGCAGTGTCTCTCCACCCGGGACAGGGCCCACAGATACGCAGTATTTT. This gives the protein CASSVSPPGTGPTDTQYF.

The chain carries TRBV11-2 and TRBJ2-3; D not certain. The germline V and J ends were trimmed by 5 bases and 7 bases, with 13 bases remaining between them. The CDR3 loop spans 13 amino acids. Looked up from germline, CDR1 is SGHAT and CDR2 is FQNNGV. CDR3 residues: CASSLLMTNTQYF. The CDR3 DNA sequence: TGTGCCAGCAGCCTCTTAATGACAAATACGCAGTATTTT.

This clonotype was seen many times. The chain is built from TRBV12-3 or TRBV12-4 and TRBJ2-3; D uncertain. This CDR3 spans 12 amino acids. V dropped 1 base and J dropped 7 bases, with 6 bases sitting between them. The CDR3 nucleotides are TGTGCCAGCAGTTTAGTCGTCCATACGCAGTATTTT. It specifies CASSLVVHTQYF.

The sample holds a few counts of this clonotype. A much larger clone lies one base from this, so it may be a read error. This chain joins TRBV24-1 and TRBJ2-5, with 14 bases aligning to TRBD2. Germline V gives CDR1 KGHDR, CDR2 SFDVKD. This CDR3 comprises 16 residues. DNA of the CDR3: TGTGCCGCCAGTGACGCCGGGACTAGCGGGAGAGAGACCCAGTACTTC. Translation gives CAASDAGTSGRETQYF.

To note about this clonotype: A junction boundary mismatches the germline segment, possibly from a read error. The chain is built from TRBV7-9 and TRBJ2-2; possible D gene TRBD2, 6 bases. The V gene's germline CDR1 is SEHNR and CDR2 FQNEAQ (reference sequence). This CDR3 has 15 residues. CDR3 DNA: TGTGCCTTCAAAGGGCCGGGAGCGAACACCGGGGAGCTGCTTTTT. Amino acid sequence: CAFKGPGANTGELLF.

The table lists this clonotype with a count of one. This clone may be a read error of a much larger clone one base away. The chain is built from TRBV28 and TRBJ1-5, with 8 bases identical to TRBD1. The CDR3 consists of 17 residues. Germline V gives CDR1 MDHEN, CDR2 SYDVKM. The V and J ends lost 2 bases and 2 bases, in that order; junction bases with no gene match: 8. The CDR3 bases are TGTGCCAGCAGTTTAGGGCAGGACAGGGTAGGCAATCAGCCCCAGCATTTT. Encoded protein: CASSLGQDRVGNQPQHF.

Turning to this clonotype: The junction differs from germline at one of its ends, possibly a read error. CDR3 in amino acids: CASSHRRAGVQETQYF. CDR3 coding DNA: TGCGCCAGCAGCCACCGTCGGGCGGGGGTACAAGAGACCCAGTACTTC. V usage is TRBV7-9 and J usage is TRBJ2-5; 7 positions match TRBD2. The CDR3 is made up of 16 amino acids. Germline CDR1 and CDR2: SEHNR and FQNEAQ (reference sequence).

Turning to this clonotype: The conserved final phenylalanine or tryptophan is absent from the CDR3, which likely points to a read error. This rearrangement joins TRBV30 to TRBJ2-5; 10 nucleotides agree with TRBD2. This CDR3 is built from 14 residues. V lost 8 bases to trimming and J lost 4 bases; unmatched junction nucleotides: 10. CDR1 is GTSNPN and CDR2 is SVGIG in the germline V gene (reference sequence). Written as DNA, the CDR3 is TGTGCCGGAACCAAGCGGGAGGGCCGAGAGACCCAGTACTTA. Its translation is CAGTKREGRETQYL.

This clonotype has a handful of counts. The J gene is TRBJ2-1, the V gene TRBV20-1; the D call may be TRBD1 or TRBD2 (5 bases each). Germline V lookup: CDR1 DFQATT, CDR2 SNEGSKA (reference sequence). Trimming took off 3 bases at V and 5 bases at J, with 14 bases between the two ends. The CDR3 contains 14 residues. CDR3 coding DNA: TGCAGTGCTAGTCCCGGGACGGCCAACAATGAGCAGTTCTTC. Amino acid sequence: CSASPGTANNEQFF.

In this sample, this clonotype turned up a few times. One junction end does not reproduce the germline sequence, and a read error may be involved. The genes are TRBV11-1 and TRBJ2-1; 7 nucleotides line up with TRBD2. The V gene's germline CDR1 is SGHAT and CDR2 FQDESV (reference sequence). This CDR3 has 14 residues. The CDR3 nucleotides read TGTGCCAGCAGCGCGCGGGAGTGCCGCTATGAGCAGTTCTTT. Translating it yields CASSARECRYEQFF.

This clonotype was observed at least ten times. The genes are TRBV10-2 and TRBJ2-7, with 8 positions matching TRBD2. The CDR3 is 15 amino acids. Germline assignment: CDR1 WSHSY and CDR2 SAAADI. The ends lost 6 bases at V and 6 bases at J; junction bases unmatched: 13. CDR3 bases: TGCGCCAGCAGCTTATCCTTAGCGGGGTCTGGCGAGCAGTACTTC. Its protein product is CASSLSLAGSGEQYF.

Only a few counts were recorded for this clonotype. The chain employs TRBV11-2 and TRBJ2-3; no definite D call. V lost 9 bases, J lost 3 bases, and 13 bases lay in between. CDR3 length: 13 amino acids. Germline lookup yields CDR1 SGHAT and CDR2 FQNNGV. CDR3 region: CASNLLRTDTQYF. In nucleotides, the CDR3 is TGTGCCAGTAACCTCTTAAGGACAGATACGCAGTATTTT. Drawing the rest from reference TRBV11-2 and TRBJ2-3, the complete variable domain is EAGVAQSPRYKIIEKRQSVAFWCNPISGHATLYWYQQILGQGPKLLIQFQNNGVVDDSQLPKDRFSAERLKGVDSTLKIQPAKLEDSAVYLCASNLLRTDTQYFGPGTRLTVL.

On this clonotype: One end of the junction is discordant with germline, which a read error may explain. The V call is TRBV20-1, the J call TRBJ2-3; D ambiguous. Germline V CDR1 and CDR2: DFQATT, SNEGSKA (reference sequence). This CDR3 is 14 amino acids long. CDR3 in amino acids: CSARVSLKGDTQYF. CDR3 in DNA: TGTAGTGCTAGAGTCAGCCTAAAGGGCGATACACAGTATTTT.

This clonotype was seen once. This may come from a read error, since a much larger clone is one base off. V and J are TRBV28 and TRBJ1-2; D perhaps matches TRBD1 (5 bases). The CDR3 runs to 13 residues. Germline loops: CDR1 MDHEN, CDR2 SYDVKM. The germline V and J ends were trimmed by 6 bases and 8 bases, with 16 bases remaining between them. CDR3: CASSRTTRGGYTF. For the CDR3, the DNA is TGTGCCAGCAGCCGAACGACAAGGGGCGGCTACACCTTC.